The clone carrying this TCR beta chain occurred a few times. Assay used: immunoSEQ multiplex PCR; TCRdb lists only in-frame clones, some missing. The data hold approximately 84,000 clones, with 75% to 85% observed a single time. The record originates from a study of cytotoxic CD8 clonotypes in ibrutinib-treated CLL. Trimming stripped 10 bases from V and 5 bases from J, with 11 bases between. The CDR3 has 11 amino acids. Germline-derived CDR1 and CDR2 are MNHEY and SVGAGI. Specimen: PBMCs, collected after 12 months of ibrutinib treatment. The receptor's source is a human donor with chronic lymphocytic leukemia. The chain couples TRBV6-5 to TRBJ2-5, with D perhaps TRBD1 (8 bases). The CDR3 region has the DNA TGTGCCACACAGGGGGGGGAGACCCAGTACTTC. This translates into CATQGGETQYF.